This T cell receptor beta chain stems from a study of CD8 T cells in Susac syndrome. Whole-study findings and limits: The Susac syndrome CD4+ T cell repertoires displayed no clonal expansion.

An amount of RNA that ranged from 0.5 to 1 ug was reverse transcribed with random hexamers. An immunoSEQ multiplex PCR amplified TCR beta CDR3 over 54 Vbeta and 13 Jbeta. Each CDR3 protein is one row after TCRdb ran MiXCR on the immunoSEQ multiplex PCR reads. Seen here are roughly 160,000 distinct CDR3 sequences, around 95% observed once, and the top ten hold approximately 0.12%. CDR1 and CDR2 from the germline V gene are MDHEN and SYDVKM. Trimming pared 7 bases from V and 2 bases from J, leaving 17 bases between. The CDR3 is made up of 15 amino acids. A remark on this clonotype: As yet, its antigen is unknown.

The receptor was derived from a human donor with Susac syndrome. The chain uses TRBV28 and TRBJ2-5, with a weak D call TRBD1 (6 bases). Sequenced sample: CD4+ T cells from PBMCs. The CDR3 bases are TGTGCCAGCACCCCTCTGACAGGTGATCAAGAGACCCAGTACTTC. This gives the protein CASTPLTGDQETQYF.